Listed below are T cell receptor beta chains from one sample, sequenced in a study of post-analysis software for immune sequencing data. Each CDR3 protein gets one entry after TCRdb re-called the PCR reads with MiXCR. This table holds roughly 800,000 distinct CDR3 sequences, about 45% found once. The sequenced sample was blood. The receptors stem from a girl aged 5 to 17 with multiple sclerosis. Both conserved end residues are part of each CDR3. The D gene is left open where the match is weak. The listing skips clone size in some rows; elsewhere it reads once, few, many or a size class.

12	NA	TRBV7-9	TRBJ2-3	NA	CASSLRSDTQYF	TGTGCCAGCAGTTTAAGGTCCGATACGCAGTATTTT
14	NA	TRBV20-1	TRBJ1-2	NA	CSARDLTPPYGYTF	TGCAGTGCTAGAGATCTGACACCTCCTTATGGCTACACCTTC
11	NA	TRBV25-1	TRBJ1-1	NA	CASRGYTEAFF	TGTGCCAGCAGGGGGTACACTGAAGCTTTCTTT
14	NA	TRBV9	TRBJ2-1	NA	CASSVGGNSGEQFF	TGTGCCAGCAGCGTAGGCGGGAACAGCGGGGAGCAGTTCTTC
14	TRBD2	TRBV20-1	TRBJ2-5	few	CSARGLAGVVTQYF	TGCAGTGCTAGGGGACTAGCGGGAGTTGTGACCCAGTACTTC
15	TRBD2	TRBV20-1	TRBJ2-7	NA	CSALWTRSSYNEQYF	TGCAGTGCTCTATGGACTAGGAGCTCCTACAATGAGCAGTACTTC
12	NA	TRBV29-1	TRBJ2-1	NA	CSVDGKYNEQFF	TGCAGCGTTGACGGGAAGTACAATGAGCAGTTCTTC
15	TRBD2	TRBV3-1	TRBJ2-1	NA	CASRQRLASYNEQFF	TGTGCCAGCAGACAGAGACTAGCGAGCTACAATGAGCAGTTCTTC
11	NA	TRBV7-9	TRBJ2-7	NA	CASSKTSEQYF	TGTGCCAGCAGCAAGACTAGTGAGCAGTACTTC
14	NA	TRBV11-1	TRBJ2-7	few	CASSLRVGLDEQYF	TGTGCCAGCAGCTTGAGGGTGGGCCTCGACGAGCAGTACTTC
15	NA	TRBV7-2	TRBJ2-3	NA	CASSLAPRAGDTQYF	TGTGCCAGCAGCTTAGCGCCTCGGGCGGGAGATACGCAGTATTTT
15	NA	TRBV4-1	TRBJ2-4	NA	CASSQDPGTQNIQYF	TGCGCCAGCAGCCAAGATCCAGGGACCCAAAACATTCAGTACTTC
13	TRBD1	TRBV20-1	TRBJ2-7	NA	CSARSPGTGLQYF	TGCAGTGCTAGGTCCCCCGGGACAGGGCTGCAGTACTTC